Listed here is a single T cell receptor (beta chain). Antigen unknown. TCRdb re-analysed the reads in MiXCR, keeping a single row per CDR3 protein. The data show 200,000 to 250,000 distinct CDR3 sequences, 38% seen once. Germline V gene lookup returns CDR1 SGHAT and CDR2 FQNNGV. This CDR3 has 15 amino acids. With 5 bases clipped from V and 6 bases from J, the junction kept 9 bases outside the gene matches. This specimen comes from a study of T cell repertoires in cytomegalovirus infection. The rearrangement joins TRBV11-2 to TRBJ2-3; 9 positions agree with TRBD1. This specimen was CD8+ T cells from cultured PBMCs, taken from culture after CMV antigen stimulation. This sequence was found in a human donor in good health (CMV status not recorded). Some clones in this sample may be carry-over from other donors' samples. The DNA for the CDR3 is TGTGCCAGCAGCGACCGGGACAGGGCCACTGATACGCAGTATTTT. Translated: CASSDRDRATDTQYF. Full variable domain (outside the CDR3, taken from reference TRBV11-2 and TRBJ2-3): EAGVAQSPRYKIIEKRQSVAFWCNPISGHATLYWYQQILGQGPKLLIQFQNNGVVDDSQLPKDRFSAERLKGVDSTLKIQPAKLEDSAVYLCASSDRDRATDTQYFGPGTRLTVL.